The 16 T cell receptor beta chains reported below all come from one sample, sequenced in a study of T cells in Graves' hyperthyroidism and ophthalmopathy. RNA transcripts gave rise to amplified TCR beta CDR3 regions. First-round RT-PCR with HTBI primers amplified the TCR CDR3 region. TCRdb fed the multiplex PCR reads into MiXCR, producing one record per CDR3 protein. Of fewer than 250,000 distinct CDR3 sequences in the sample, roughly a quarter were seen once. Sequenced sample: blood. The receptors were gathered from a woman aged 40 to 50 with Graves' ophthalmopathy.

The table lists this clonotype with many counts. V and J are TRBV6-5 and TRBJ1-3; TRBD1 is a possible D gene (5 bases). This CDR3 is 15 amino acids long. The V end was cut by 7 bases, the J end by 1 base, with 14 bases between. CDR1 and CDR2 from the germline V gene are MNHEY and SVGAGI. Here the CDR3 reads CASTRAGESGNTIYF. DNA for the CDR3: TGTGCCAGCACCAGGGCGGGGGAGTCTGGAAACACCATATATTTT.

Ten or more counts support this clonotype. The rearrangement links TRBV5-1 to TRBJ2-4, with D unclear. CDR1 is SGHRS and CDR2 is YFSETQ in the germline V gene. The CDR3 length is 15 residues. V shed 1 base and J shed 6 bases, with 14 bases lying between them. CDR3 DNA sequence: TGCGCCAGCAGCTTGCTATTGGAGCCTGGAAACATTCAGTACTTC. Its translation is CASSLLLEPGNIQYF.

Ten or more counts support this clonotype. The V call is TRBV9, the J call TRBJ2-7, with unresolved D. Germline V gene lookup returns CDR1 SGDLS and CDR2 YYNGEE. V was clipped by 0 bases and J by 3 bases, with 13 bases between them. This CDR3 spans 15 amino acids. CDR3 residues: CASSVVDSRIYEQYF. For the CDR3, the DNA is TGTGCCAGCAGCGTAGTTGATAGCAGGATCTACGAGCAGTACTTC.

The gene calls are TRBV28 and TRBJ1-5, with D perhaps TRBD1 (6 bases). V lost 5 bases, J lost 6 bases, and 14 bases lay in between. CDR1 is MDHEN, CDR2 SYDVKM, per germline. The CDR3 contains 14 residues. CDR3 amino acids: CASSRGGPGQPQHF. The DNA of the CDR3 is TGTGCCAGCAGTCGGGGGGGGCCCGGTCAGCCCCAGCATTTT.

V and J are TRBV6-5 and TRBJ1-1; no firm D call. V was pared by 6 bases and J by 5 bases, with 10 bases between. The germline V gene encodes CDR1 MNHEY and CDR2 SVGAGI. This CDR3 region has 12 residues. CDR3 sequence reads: CASSSQYTEAFF. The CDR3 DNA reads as TGTGCCAGCAGCTCCCAGTATACTGAAGCTTTCTTT.

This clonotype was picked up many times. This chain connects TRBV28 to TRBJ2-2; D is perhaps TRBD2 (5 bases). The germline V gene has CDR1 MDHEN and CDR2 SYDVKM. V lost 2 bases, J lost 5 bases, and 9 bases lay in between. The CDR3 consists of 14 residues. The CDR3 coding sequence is TGTGCCAGCAGTTTAGGACTTCCTACCGGGGAGCTGTTTTTT. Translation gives CASSLGLPTGELFF.

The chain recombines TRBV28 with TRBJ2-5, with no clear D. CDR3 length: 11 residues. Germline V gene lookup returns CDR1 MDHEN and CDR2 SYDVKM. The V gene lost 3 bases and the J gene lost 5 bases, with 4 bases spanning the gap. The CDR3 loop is CASSFYETQYF. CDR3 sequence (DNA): TGTGCCAGCAGTTTTTATGAGACCCAGTACTTC. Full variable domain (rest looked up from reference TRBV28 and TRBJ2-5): DVKVTQSSRYLVKRTGEKVFLECVQDMDHENMFWYRQDPGLGLRLIYFSYDVKMKEKGDIPEGYSVSREKKERFSLILESASTNQTSMYLCASSFYETQYFGPGTRLLVL.

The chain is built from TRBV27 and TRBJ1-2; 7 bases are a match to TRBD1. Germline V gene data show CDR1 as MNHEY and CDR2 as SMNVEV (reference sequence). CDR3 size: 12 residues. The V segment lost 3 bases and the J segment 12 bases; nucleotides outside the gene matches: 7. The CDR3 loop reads CASSLDKGAHTF. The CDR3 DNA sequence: TGTGCCAGCAGTTTGGACAAGGGGGCACACACCTTC.

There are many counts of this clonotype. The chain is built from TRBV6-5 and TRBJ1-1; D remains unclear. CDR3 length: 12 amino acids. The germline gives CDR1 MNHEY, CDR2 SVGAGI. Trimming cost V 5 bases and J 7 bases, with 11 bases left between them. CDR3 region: CASSTRGGEAFF. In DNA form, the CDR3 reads TGTGCCAGCAGTACGAGAGGCGGTGAAGCTTTCTTT.

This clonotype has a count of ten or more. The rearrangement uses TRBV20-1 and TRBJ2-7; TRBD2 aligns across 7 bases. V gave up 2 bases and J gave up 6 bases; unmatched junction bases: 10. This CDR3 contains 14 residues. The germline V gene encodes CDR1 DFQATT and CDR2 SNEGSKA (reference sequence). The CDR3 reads CSARSMGRAREQYF. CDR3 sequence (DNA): TGCAGTGCTAGAAGTATGGGGAGGGCCCGCGAGCAGTACTTC.

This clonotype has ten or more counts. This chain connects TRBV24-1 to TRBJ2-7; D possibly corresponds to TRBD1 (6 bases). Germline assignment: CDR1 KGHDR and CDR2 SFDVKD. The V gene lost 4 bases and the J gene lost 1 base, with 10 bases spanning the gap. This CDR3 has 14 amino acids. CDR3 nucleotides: TGTGCCACCAGTGACGGACAGCCTTCCTACGAGCAGTACTTC. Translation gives CATSDGQPSYEQYF.

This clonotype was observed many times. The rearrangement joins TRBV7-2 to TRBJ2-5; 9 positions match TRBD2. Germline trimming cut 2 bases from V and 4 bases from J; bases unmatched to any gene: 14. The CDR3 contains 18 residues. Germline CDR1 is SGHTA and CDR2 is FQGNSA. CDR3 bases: TGTGCCAGCAGCTTAAGGGTTAGCGGGAGAACGGGGCGAGAGACCCAGTACTTC. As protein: CASSLRVSGRTGRETQYF.

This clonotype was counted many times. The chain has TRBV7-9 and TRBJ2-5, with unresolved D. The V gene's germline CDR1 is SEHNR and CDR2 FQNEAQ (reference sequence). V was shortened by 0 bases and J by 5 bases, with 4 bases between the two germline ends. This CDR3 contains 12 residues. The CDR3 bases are TGTGCCAGCAGCTTAGCGGTTGAGACCCAGTACTTC. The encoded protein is CASSLAVETQYF.

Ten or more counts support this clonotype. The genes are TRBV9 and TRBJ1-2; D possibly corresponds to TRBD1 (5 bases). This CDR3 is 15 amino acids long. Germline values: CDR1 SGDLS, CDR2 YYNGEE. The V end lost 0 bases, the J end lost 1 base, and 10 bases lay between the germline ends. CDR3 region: CASSVVPGINYGYTF. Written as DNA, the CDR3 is TGTGCCAGCAGCGTAGTACCAGGGATTAACTATGGCTACACCTTC.

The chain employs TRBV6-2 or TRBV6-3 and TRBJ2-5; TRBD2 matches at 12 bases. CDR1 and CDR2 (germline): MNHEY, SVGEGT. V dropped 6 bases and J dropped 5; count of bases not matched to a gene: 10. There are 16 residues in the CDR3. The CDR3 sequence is CASRSLRLAGGETQYF. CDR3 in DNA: TGTGCCAGCAGAAGCCTCCGGCTAGCGGGGGGGGAGACCCAGTACTTC.

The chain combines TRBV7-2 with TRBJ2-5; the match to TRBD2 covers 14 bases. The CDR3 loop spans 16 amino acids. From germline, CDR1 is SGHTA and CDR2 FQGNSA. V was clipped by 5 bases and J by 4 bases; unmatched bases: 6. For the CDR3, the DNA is TGTGCCAGCAGCACCGGGACTAGCGGGAGTGGAGAGACCCAGTACTTC. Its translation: CASSTGTSGSGETQYF.